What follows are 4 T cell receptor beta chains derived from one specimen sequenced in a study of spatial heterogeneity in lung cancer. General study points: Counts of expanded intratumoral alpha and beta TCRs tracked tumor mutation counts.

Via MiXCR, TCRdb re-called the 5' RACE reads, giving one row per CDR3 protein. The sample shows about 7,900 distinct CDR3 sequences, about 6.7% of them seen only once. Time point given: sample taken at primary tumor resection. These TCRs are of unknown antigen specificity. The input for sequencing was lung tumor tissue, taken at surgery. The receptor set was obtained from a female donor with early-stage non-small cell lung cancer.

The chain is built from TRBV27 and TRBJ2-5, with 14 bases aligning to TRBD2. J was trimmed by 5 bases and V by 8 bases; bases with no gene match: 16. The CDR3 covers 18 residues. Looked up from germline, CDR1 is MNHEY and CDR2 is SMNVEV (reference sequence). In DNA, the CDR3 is TGTGCCAGCCCCACGGGGAACGGGACTAGCGGGAGTCTGGAGACCCAGTACTTC. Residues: CASPTGNGTSGSLETQYF.

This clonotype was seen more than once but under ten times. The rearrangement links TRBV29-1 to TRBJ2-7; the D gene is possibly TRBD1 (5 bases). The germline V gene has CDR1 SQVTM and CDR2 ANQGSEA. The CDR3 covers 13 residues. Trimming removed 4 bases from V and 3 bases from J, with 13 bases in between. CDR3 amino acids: CSVVSDTGYEQYF. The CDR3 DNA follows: TGCAGCGTTGTCTCCGACACAGGCTACGAGCAGTACTTC.

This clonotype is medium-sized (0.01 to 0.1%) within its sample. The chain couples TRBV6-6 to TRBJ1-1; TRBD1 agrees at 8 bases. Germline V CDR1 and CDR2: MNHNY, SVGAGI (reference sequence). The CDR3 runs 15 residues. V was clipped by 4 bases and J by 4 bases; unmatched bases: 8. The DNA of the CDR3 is TGTGCCAGCAGTTCTTTGGACAGGGTTGGCACTGAAGCTTTCTTT. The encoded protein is CASSSLDRVGTEAFF.

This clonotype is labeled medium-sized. The CDR3 here is CASSLAGGTSGTNEQFF. CDR3 coding DNA: TGTGCCAGCAGCTTAGCAGGGGGGACTAGCGGCACCAATGAGCAGTTCTTC. The rearrangement links TRBV7-2 to TRBJ2-1; 11 bases are shared with TRBD2. The CDR3 runs to 17 residues. With V trimmed by 0 bases and J by 6 bases, 7 bases remained unmatched. The germline CDR1 and CDR2 sequences are SGHTA and FQGNSA.